This TCR beta chain appears in the sequencing data of a study of early stage breast cancer tumors. Study-level results: Functional markers like CD4, CD8 and FOXP3 were missed in bulk sequencing.

This clone was observed a handful of times. Its antigen is undetermined. The germline V and J ends were trimmed by 8 bases and 4 bases, with 15 bases remaining between them. CDR1 and CDR2 from the germline V gene are MNHNS and SASEGT. The CDR3 sequence is 13 residues long. Here immunoSEQ multiplex PCR was the method, and the copy in TCRdb shows in-frame clones only, minus some. The table includes 5,000 to 5,500 clones, about two thirds detected once. The adjacent normal breast tissue was taken roughly 1.8-4 cm from the tumor. The chain couples TRBV6-1 to TRBJ2-7; D gene unclear. The receptor was derived from a person aged 55-75 years with breast cancer. The material sequenced was normal breast tissue next to the tumor. CDR3 protein: CASALGGVYEQYF. CDR3 bases: TGTGCCAGCGCCCTCGGTGGGGTGTACGAGCAGTACTTC.